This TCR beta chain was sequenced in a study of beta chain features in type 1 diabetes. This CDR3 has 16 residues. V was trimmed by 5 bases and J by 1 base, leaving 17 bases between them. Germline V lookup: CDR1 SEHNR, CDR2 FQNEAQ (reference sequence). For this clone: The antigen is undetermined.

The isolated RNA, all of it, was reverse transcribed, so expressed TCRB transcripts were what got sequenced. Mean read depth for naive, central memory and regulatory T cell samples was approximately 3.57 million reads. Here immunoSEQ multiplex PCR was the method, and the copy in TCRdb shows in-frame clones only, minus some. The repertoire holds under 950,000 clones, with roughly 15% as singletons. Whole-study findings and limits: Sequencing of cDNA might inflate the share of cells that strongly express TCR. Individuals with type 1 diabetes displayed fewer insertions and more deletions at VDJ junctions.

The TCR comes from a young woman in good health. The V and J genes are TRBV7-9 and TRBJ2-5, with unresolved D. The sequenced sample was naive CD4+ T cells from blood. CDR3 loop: CASSPPWRSPQETQYF. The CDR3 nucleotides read TGTGCCAGCAGCCCCCCTTGGCGGAGCCCCCAAGAGACCCAGTACTTC.